This is a list of T cell receptor beta chains from one sample in a study of blood T cell repertoires in COVID-19. Clones were read by immunoSEQ multiplex PCR, and TCRdb kept only the in-frame ones, dropping some. Of 200,000 to 300,000 clones in the sample, roughly 84% were seen once. Sequencing was carried out using peripheral blood. The receptors originated from a man aged 35 to 55 with acute or convalescent COVID-19. CDR3s include the opening cysteine and the closing phenylalanine or tryptophan. The D gene is left open where the match is weak. The size entry is marked missing in some rows and otherwise reads once, few, many or a size class.

>-|13|few|TRBJ1-2|TRBV6-1
TGTGCCAGCAGTGAGACTGTTAACTATGGCTACACCTTC
CASSETVNYGYTF
>TRBD2|16|-|TRBJ2-2|TRBV18
TGTGCCAGCTCAGACGGGACTAGCGGGGTCACCGGGGAGCTGTTTTTT
CASSDGTSGVTGELFF
>-|14|-|TRBJ1-5|TRBV10-1
TGCGCCAGCAGTGCCGACAGAGACTGTCCACCCCAGCATTTT
CASSADRDCPPQHF
>-|13|-|TRBJ2-1|TRBV12-3/TRBV12-4
TGTGCCAGCAGTTTCACAGGCTACAATGAGCAGTTCTTC
CASSFTGYNEQFF
>TRBD1|17|-|TRBJ2-1|TRBV11-2
TGTGCCAGCAGCTTAGATGTTGAGGGGGCGCGCTACAATGAGCAGTTCTTC
CASSLDVEGARYNEQFF
>TRBD2|15|-|TRBJ2-1|TRBV7-9
TGTGCCAGCAGCTTAAGGACTAGCTCCTACAATGAGCAGTTCTTC
CASSLRTSSYNEQFF
>-|12|few|TRBJ1-3|TRBV6-5
TGTGCCAGCACAGGGATTGGAAACACCATATATTTT
CASTGIGNTIYF
>-|13|-|TRBJ1-3|TRBV2
TGTGCCAGCAGCCGCGACCAGGGGTACACCATATATTTT
CASSRDQGYTIYF
>-|14|-|TRBJ2-7|TRBV9
TGTGCCAGCAGCGTTTCGACCGCGGGCCACGAGCAGTACTTC
CASSVSTAGHEQYF
>-|16|once|TRBJ2-1|TRBV5-5
TGTGCCAGCAGCTGGATGAGACAGTTCTCCTACAATGAGCAGTTCTTC
CASSWMRQFSYNEQFF
>-|11|-|TRBJ2-4|TRBV19
TGTGCCAGTAGTATAGAAGAGATTCAGTACTTC
CASSIEEIQYF
>TRBD1|17|-|TRBJ1-6|TRBV7-9
TGTGCCAGCAGCTTAGGGGGACTCGGGACAGGGGTCTCACCCCTCCACTTT
CASSLGGLGTGVSPLHF
>TRBD1|18|-|TRBJ2-7|TRBV4-1
TGCGCCAGCAGCAAAAGGCTTCCGGGACAGGGTATCATTTACGAGCAGTACTTC
CASSKRLPGQGIIYEQYF
>-|14|-|TRBJ2-7|TRBV3-1/TRBV3-2
TGTGCCAGCAGCCCATTGAACAGGGATGTCTGGCAGTACTTC
CASSPLNRDVWQYF
>TRBD2|17|-|TRBJ2-5|TRBV11-3
TGTGCCAGCAGCCACCGGGGGGTAGCGGGAGGACAAGAGACCCAGTACTTC
CASSHRGVAGGQETQYF
>-|16|few|TRBJ1-1|TRBV5-6
TGTGCCAGCAGCCTAAATGGGGGCGGATGGGGGACTGAAGCTTTCTTT
CASSLNGGGWGTEAFF
>-|18|few|TRBJ2-6|TRBV19
TGTGCCAGTAGTAAGACGACAGGAACGAGCTCTGGGGCCAACGTCCTGACTTTC
CASSKTTGTSSGANVLTF
>-|16|-|TRBJ1-3|TRBV7-9
TGTGCCAGCAGCTTAGCACTATTTACTACTGGAAACACCATATATTTT
CASSLALFTTGNTIYF
>TRBD1|18|few|TRBJ2-6|TRBV3-1/TRBV3-2
TGTGCCAGCAGCCGCAGTCCCGGGACAGGGACTGGGGCCAACGTCCTGACTTTC
CASSRSPGTGTGANVLTF
>-|12|-|TRBJ1-5|TRBV28
TGTGCCAGCAGCCCCTACCGAGGACAAGGCCATTTT
CASSPYRGQGHF
>TRBD2|13|few|TRBJ2-7|TRBV6-5
TGTGCCACCAGGACTAGCGGAGCCTACGAGCAGTACTTC
CATRTSGAYEQYF
>TRBD1|14|-|TRBJ2-5|TRBV5-1
TGCGCCAGCAGGAGTGGGACAGGGAAAGAGACCCAGTACTTC
CASRSGTGKETQYF
>TRBD1|13|-|TRBJ1-4|TRBV10-3
TGTGCCATCAACGACAGGGCGGGGGAAAAACTGTTTTTT
CAINDRAGEKLFF
>-|18|-|TRBJ2-1|TRBV19
TGTGCCAGTAGTCCTGGGTTCGGGGGTCTGAGCTCCTACAATGAGCAGTTCTTC
CASSPGFGGLSSYNEQFF
>-|15|once|TRBJ2-7|TRBV7-2
TGTGCCAGCAGCTTGGGGCAGGGGCCGGGCTACGAGCAGTACTTC
CASSLGQGPGYEQYF
>TRBD1|14|-|TRBJ1-1|TRBV2
TGTGCCAGCAGTTGGGACAGGGAATACACTGAAGCTTTCTTT
CASSWDREYTEAFF
>TRBD2|15|-|TRBJ2-3|TRBV9
TGTGCCAGCAGCGTGGCAAGGGGAGGGACAGATACGCAGTATTTT
CASSVARGGTDTQYF
>-|16|-|TRBJ2-7|TRBV6-6
TGTGCCAGCAGTTACAGGAGCGGAAGGCTATCCTACGAGCAGTACTTC
CASSYRSGRLSYEQYF
>-|15|-|TRBJ2-1|TRBV15
TGTGCCACCAGCAGAACCGGACAGAACTACAATGAGCAGTTCTTC
CATSRTGQNYNEQFF
>-|14|-|TRBJ1-2|TRBV7-9
TGTGCCAGCAGCTTAGAATTAGGGGCCTATGGCTACACCTTC
CASSLELGAYGYTF
>-|13|-|TRBJ1-5|TRBV5-4
TGTGCCAGCAGTCAGGGGAGCAATCAGCCCCAGCATTTT
CASSQGSNQPQHF
>-|14|few|TRBJ1-2|TRBV18
TGTGCCAGCTCACCGGAACGGGTCGGCTATGGCTACACCTTC
CASSPERVGYGYTF
>-|18|-|TRBJ2-3|TRBV5-1
TGCGCCAGCAGCTTAGCATACGGCCCGACTCCTCAGTTAGATACGCAGTATTTT
CASSLAYGPTPQLDTQYF
>-|15|-|TRBJ2-7|TRBV19
TGTGCCAGTAGTACGGCAAGCGGAGTATCCTACGAGCAGTACTTC
CASSTASGVSYEQYF
>-|14|-|TRBJ2-1|TRBV9
TGTGCCAGCAGCGTAGATCCAGCAGGCAATGAGCAGTTCTTC
CASSVDPAGNEQFF
>-|14|-|TRBJ2-6|TRBV19
TGTGCCAGTGGGGACTCCCTTGGGGCCAACGTCCTGACTTTC
CASGDSLGANVLTF
>TRBD1|13|once|TRBJ1-1|TRBV19
TGTGCCAGTAGTATGGACAGGGAAACTGAAGCTTTCTTT
CASSMDRETEAFF
>TRBD2|16|few|TRBJ2-1|TRBV7-3
TGTGCCAGCAGCCCCCTAAGCGGGAGGGTTGACAATGAGCAGTTCTTC
CASSPLSGRVDNEQFF
>-|18|once|TRBJ1-5|TRBV5-6
TGTGCCAGCAGCTTGGGAGGGAGTGGGATTTATAGCAATCAGCCCCAGCATTTT
CASSLGGSGIYSNQPQHF
>-|15|-|TRBJ1-6|TRBV19
TGTGCCAGTAGTATCTCAGACAGCATGAATTCACCCCTCCACTTT
CASSISDSMNSPLHF
>TRBD2|15|-|TRBJ2-3|TRBV6-5
TGTGCCAGCAGTTACGGCGGGAGCGGGACAGATACGCAGTATTTT
CASSYGGSGTDTQYF
>TRBD1|13|once|TRBJ1-2|TRBV7-2
TGTGCCAGCAGTCCTACAGGGGCACAAGGCTACACCTTC
CASSPTGAQGYTF
>TRBD1|15|-|TRBJ1-1|TRBV18
TGTGCCAGCTCACCGGACAGGCGGGCTTGGACTGAAGCTTTCTTT
CASSPDRRAWTEAFF
>TRBD2|14|few|TRBJ2-1|TRBV2
TGTGCCAGCAGTTCGGGACTAGCGGTCTATGAGCAGTTCTTC
CASSSGLAVYEQFF
>-|16|once|TRBJ2-3|TRBV9
TGTGCCAGCAGCGCCGGGACATCCTCCCGCACAGATACGCAGTATTTT
CASSAGTSSRTDTQYF
>-|11|few|TRBJ2-1|TRBV30
TGTGCCTGGAGCAATACAGGGGAGCAGTTCTTC
CAWSNTGEQFF
>TRBD2|16|-|TRBJ2-3|TRBV3-1/TRBV3-2
TGTGCCAGCAGCCTCCGGACTAGCGGGAGTAGGGATACGCAGTATTTT
CASSLRTSGSRDTQYF
>TRBD2|15|-|TRBJ2-3|TRBV7-3
TGTGCCAGCAGCTTCGGGAGGGCGAGCACAGATACGCAGTATTTT
CASSFGRASTDTQYF
>TRBD2|15|-|TRBJ2-2|TRBV6-5
TGTGCCAGCAGTTTGACTAGCACGAACACCGGGGAGCTGTTTTTT
CASSLTSTNTGELFF
>TRBD1|13|-|TRBJ2-5|TRBV19
TGTGCCAGTAGCGGGGACAGCCAAGAGACCCAGTACTTC
CASSGDSQETQYF
>-|14|-|TRBJ2-1|TRBV5-4
TGTGCCAGCAGCCTCGACGTTAGCAATGATGAGCAGTTCTTC
CASSLDVSNDEQFF
>-|13|once|TRBJ1-2|TRBV10-3
TGTGCCATCAGTGAGACCAGGGTGGATGGCTACACCTTC
CAISETRVDGYTF
>TRBD1|15|-|TRBJ2-7|TRBV19
TGTGCCAGTAACAGAGGGACAGGCTTACCTTACGAGCAGTACTTC
CASNRGTGLPYEQYF
>-|14|few|TRBJ2-7|TRBV7-2
TGTGCCAGCAGCTCCTCCAGGACTGGCTACGAGCAGTACTTC
CASSSSRTGYEQYF
>-|13|-|TRBJ1-1|TRBV5-4
TGTGCCAGCAGCTTGGCTAAGTGGAGTGAAGCTTTCTTT
CASSLAKWSEAFF
>-|14|-|TRBJ1-1|TRBV5-4
TGTGCCAGCAGATTCCCCCCGGGTGGCACTGAAGCTTTCTTT
CASRFPPGGTEAFF
>TRBD1|15|-|TRBJ1-2|TRBV7-2
TGTGCCAGCAGCCCCCATGGGGGACAGGGTTTCGGCTACACCTTC
CASSPHGGQGFGYTF
>TRBD2|17|-|TRBJ2-2|TRBV3-1/TRBV3-2
TGTGCCAGCAGCCGATGGGGACTAGCGGGAGACACCGGGGAGCTGTTTTTT
CASSRWGLAGDTGELFF
>-|16|-|TRBJ2-3|TRBV4-1
TGCGCCAGCAGCCAAGTGGCTGGTTCACGCACAGATACGCAGTATTTT
CASSQVAGSRTDTQYF